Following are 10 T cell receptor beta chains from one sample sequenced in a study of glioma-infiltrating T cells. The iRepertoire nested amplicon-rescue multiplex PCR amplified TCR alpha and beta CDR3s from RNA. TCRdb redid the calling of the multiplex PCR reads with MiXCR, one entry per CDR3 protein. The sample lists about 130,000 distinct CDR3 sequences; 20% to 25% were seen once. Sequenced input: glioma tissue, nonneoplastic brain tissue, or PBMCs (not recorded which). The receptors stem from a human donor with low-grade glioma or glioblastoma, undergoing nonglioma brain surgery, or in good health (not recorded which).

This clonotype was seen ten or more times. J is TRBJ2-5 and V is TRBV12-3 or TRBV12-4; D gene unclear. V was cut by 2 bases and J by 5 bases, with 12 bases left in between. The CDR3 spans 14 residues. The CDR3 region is CASSLKLRLETQYF. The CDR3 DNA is TGTGCCAGCAGTTTAAAGCTCCGGCTCGAGACCCAGTACTTC.

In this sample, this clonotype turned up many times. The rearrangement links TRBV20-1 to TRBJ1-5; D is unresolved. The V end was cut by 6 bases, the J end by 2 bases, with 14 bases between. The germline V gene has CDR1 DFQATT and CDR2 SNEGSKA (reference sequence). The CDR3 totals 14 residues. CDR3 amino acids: CSAAQPSGNQPQHF. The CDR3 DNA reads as TGCAGTGCAGCACAACCAAGTGGCAATCAGCCCCAGCATTTT.

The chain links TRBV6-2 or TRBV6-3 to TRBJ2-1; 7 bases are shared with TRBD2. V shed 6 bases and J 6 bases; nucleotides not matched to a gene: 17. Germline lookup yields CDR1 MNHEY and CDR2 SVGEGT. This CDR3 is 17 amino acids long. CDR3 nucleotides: TGTGCCAGCAGCAAGGACTTGAGAGCGGGACGGGGCAATGAGCAGTTCTTC. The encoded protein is CASSKDLRAGRGNEQFF.

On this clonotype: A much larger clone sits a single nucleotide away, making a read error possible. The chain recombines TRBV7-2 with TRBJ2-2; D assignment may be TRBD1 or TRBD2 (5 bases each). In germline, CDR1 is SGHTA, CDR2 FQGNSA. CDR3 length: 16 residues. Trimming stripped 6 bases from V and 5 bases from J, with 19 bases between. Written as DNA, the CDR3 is TGTGCCAGCAGACCACCGACCCGGGACCCTACCGGGGAGCTGTTTTTT. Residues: CASRPPTRDPTGELFF.

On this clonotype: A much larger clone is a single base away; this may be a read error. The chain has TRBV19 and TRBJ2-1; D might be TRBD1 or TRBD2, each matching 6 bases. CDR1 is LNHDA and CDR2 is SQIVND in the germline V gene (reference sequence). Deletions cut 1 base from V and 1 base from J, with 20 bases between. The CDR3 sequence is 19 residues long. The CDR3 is CASSIAGAIGRLSYNEQFF. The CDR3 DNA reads TGTGCCAGTAGTATAGCGGGGGCTATCGGGCGCCTTTCCTACAATGAGCAGTTCTTC. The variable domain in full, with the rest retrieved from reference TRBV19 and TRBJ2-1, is DGGITQSPKYLFRKEGQNVTLSCEQNLNHDAMYWYRQDPGQGLRLIYYSQIVNDFQKGDIAEGYSVSREKKESFPLTVTSAQKNPTAFYLCASSIAGAIGRLSYNEQFFGPGTRLTVL.

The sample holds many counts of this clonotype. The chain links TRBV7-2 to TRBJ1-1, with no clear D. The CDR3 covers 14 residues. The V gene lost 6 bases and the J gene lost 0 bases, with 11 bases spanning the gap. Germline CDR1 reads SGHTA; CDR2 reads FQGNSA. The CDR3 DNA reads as TGTGCCAGCAGTTTCGACATTATGAACACTGAAGCTTTCTTT. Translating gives CASSFDIMNTEAFF. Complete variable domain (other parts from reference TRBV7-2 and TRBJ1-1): GAGVSQSPSNKVTEKGKDVELRCDPISGHTALYWYRQSLGQGLEFLIYFQGNSAPDKSGLPSDRFSAERTGGSVSTLTIQRTQQEDSAVYLCASSFDIMNTEAFFGQGTRLTVV.

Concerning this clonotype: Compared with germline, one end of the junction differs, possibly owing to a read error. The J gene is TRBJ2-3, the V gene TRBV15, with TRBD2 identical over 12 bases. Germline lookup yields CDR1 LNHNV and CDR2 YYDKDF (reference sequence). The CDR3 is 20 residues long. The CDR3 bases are TGTGCCACCAGCGGAGAGTCGTTGATGACTAGCGGGAGTGTAACAGATACGCAGTATTTT. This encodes CATSGESLMTSGSVTDTQYF.

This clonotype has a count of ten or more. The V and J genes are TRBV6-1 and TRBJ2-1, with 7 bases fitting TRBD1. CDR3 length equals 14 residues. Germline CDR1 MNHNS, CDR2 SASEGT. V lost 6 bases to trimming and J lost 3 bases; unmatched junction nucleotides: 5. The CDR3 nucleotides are TGTGCCAGCAGCTCGGGACAGATCTACAATGAGCAGTTCTTC. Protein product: CASSSGQIYNEQFF.

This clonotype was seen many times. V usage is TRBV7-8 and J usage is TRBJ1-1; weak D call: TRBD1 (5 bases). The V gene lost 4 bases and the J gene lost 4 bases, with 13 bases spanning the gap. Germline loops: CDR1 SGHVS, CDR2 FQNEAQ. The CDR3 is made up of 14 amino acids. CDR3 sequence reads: CASSSSGTRTEAFF. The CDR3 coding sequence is TGTGCCAGCAGCTCTTCCGGGACCCGCACTGAAGCTTTCTTT.

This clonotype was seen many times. The CDR3 is CASSYWTDEDTQYF. CDR3 nucleotide sequence: TGTGCCAGCAGCTACTGGACAGATGAAGATACGCAGTATTTT. The J gene is TRBJ2-3, the V gene TRBV3-1, with D tentatively TRBD1 (6 bases). With 5 bases removed from V and 5 bases from J, the gap between germline ends came to 14 bases. CDR1 is LGHDT, CDR2 YNNKEL, per germline (reference sequence). This CDR3 comprises 14 residues.